The source of this T cell receptor (beta chain) is a study of T cell responses to AZD1222 COVID-19 vaccine (dated by TCRdb to 2020 to 2022). As for the study more broadly: AZD1222 recipients whose second dose came at about 4 weeks and those whose second dose came at about 12 weeks were combined into one group, since spike-specific TCR depth and breadth did not differ between the two schedules. A total of just over 230 trial participants underwent TCR sequencing, of whom approximately 200 had received two doses of AZD1222 and some 26 had received two doses of the MenACWY control vaccine. Trial participants were enrolled by age into 18-55, 56-69 and 70-plus year subgroups, with 148, 28 and 57 TCR-sequenced participants respectively.

The time point label here, explained by the study, means: baseline before first vaccination. Vaccinee samples came from UK trials COV001 and COV002, including a single-blind randomized controlled phase 2/3 trial of AZD1222 (ChAdOx1 nCoV-19) in healthy adults. Trial participant PBMC samples were collected at day 0 and day 28 after the second dose for TCRbeta chain sequencing. The CDR3 regions of human TCRbeta chains were subjected to immunosequencing. Processing in the source paper ran as follows. TCRs in the repertoires were compared against a reference library of SARS-CoV-2-specific TCRs that had been generated with the MIRA antigen-specificity platform. Breadth was defined as the fraction of unique TCRs that were SARS-CoV-2-associated. Depth was defined as the fraction of total T cells that were SARS-CoV-2-associated. Using the MIRA data, each spike-specific TCR was mapped to the spike region that the TCR reacts to and placed in a CD4 or CD8 class. Log10-transformed breadth and depth values were compared by one-way ANOVA with Sidak's multiple comparisons tests. TCRdb provides this immuneACCESS table in a form limited to in-frame rearrangements. Some clones are lacking; in checked studies, under half of them reflect an unresolved V gene, and why the rest are absent is not known. V and J calls and clone size are given by that table; D and trimming were obtained from the DNA. Within this sample are roughly 150,000 clones, with about 90% of them counted one time only. The ten largest make up around 1.8% of the sample.

A remark on this clone: Its antigen has not been determined. No qualities accompany the bases; no much larger clone lies one base away.

Paper-wide results and their limitations: Spike-specific TCR breadth and depth rose significantly after two AZD1222 doses compared with day 0 and with MenACWY recipients. Vaccine-associated CD4 TCRs spanned the whole spike protein, with dominant responses in regions 160-218 and 743-854. Conclusions about previously exposed vaccinees are limited because only six or seven AZD1222 recipients were SARS-CoV-2 seropositive at baseline. Because no samples from the day 14 peak response were available, repertoires could be characterized only after the peak T cell response. Nearly half of unique spike-specific TCRs reportedly recognized epitopes outside regions mutated in the B.1.351 and B.1.1.7 variants. In the small 56-69-year group, the increase in depth fell short of significance, most likely because of low power. Participants were mostly white British, with more females than males. The authors suggested clonal diversity may have been underestimated.

The CDR1 and CDR2 encoded by the germline V gene are SQVTM and ANQGSEA. The CDR3 goes from the cysteine to the phenylalanine over 13 residues. CDR3 DNA is the only sequence kept; it has 39 bases, read in frame from the first base. Deletion took 4 bases off V and 3 bases off J, with a span of 12 bases between the germline ends. The sequence was obtained from an adult in good health. The chain couples TRBV29-1 to TRBJ1-1; no D gene can be assigned with confidence. The sample in question was peripheral blood, obtained on day 0 of AZD1222 vaccination. The CDR3 region reads CSVVLTKDTEAFF. In nucleotides, the sequence is TGCAGCGTTGTCCTGACGAAGGACACTGAAGCTTTCTTT.